Below are 19 T cell receptor beta chains sequenced from a single sample in a study of T cells in Graves' hyperthyroidism and ophthalmopathy. Authors of the study amplified TCR beta CDR3 regions from RNA transcripts. The HTBI set primed first-round TCR CDR3 RT-PCR. TCRdb reanalysed the multiplex PCR reads using MiXCR and keeps one entry per CDR3 protein. The repertoire has hundreds of thousands of distinct CDR3 sequences, about a sixth of them found once; the top ten carry approximately 15%. The sequenced sample was blood. These receptors were collected from a woman aged 18-29 years with Graves' ophthalmopathy.

This clonotype was observed a few times. The chain employs TRBV4-3 and TRBJ1-1; D might be TRBD1 (6 bases). Deletions cut 0 bases from V and 4 bases from J, with 12 bases between. This CDR3 is built from 15 residues. CDR1 is LGHNA and CDR2 is YSLEER in the germline V gene. CDR3 residues: CASSQEARGVTEAFF. In nucleotides, the CDR3 is TGCGCCAGCAGCCAAGAGGCCAGGGGCGTCACTGAAGCTTTCTTT.

CDR3: CSVVNSGLAGVFKNIQYF. The CDR3 DNA follows: TGCAGCGTTGTAAACAGTGGACTAGCGGGAGTATTCAAAAACATTCAGTACTTC. V is TRBV29-1 and J is TRBJ2-4; 13 nucleotides align to TRBD2. CDR1 is SQVTM and CDR2 is ANQGSEA in the germline V gene. The ends lost 4 bases at V and 3 bases at J; junction bases unmatched: 12. This CDR3 is built from 18 residues.

This clonotype was seen a few times. This may stem from a read error, because a much larger clone lies one nucleotide away. The chain combines TRBV28 with TRBJ2-7; TRBD1 aligns across 7 bases. Looked up from germline, CDR1 is MDHEN and CDR2 is SYDVKM. This CDR3 spans 14 amino acids. V gave up 8 bases and J gave up 3 bases; unmatched junction bases: 10. CDR3 bases: TGTGCCAGCGAACTCGGGACAGAGCTCTACGAGCAGTACTTC. Its protein is CASELGTELYEQYF.

This clonotype has at least ten counts. The V and J genes are TRBV7-6 and TRBJ2-5; 8 bases fit TRBD1. V lost 6 bases to trimming and J lost 4 bases; unmatched junction nucleotides: 7. Looked up from germline, CDR1 is SGHVS and CDR2 is FNYEAQ. This CDR3 contains 14 residues. The CDR3 coding sequence is TGTGCCAGCAGTTTGACAGGGGATCGAGAGACCCAGTACTTC. As protein: CASSLTGDRETQYF.

This clonotype was seen at least ten times. The rearrangement uses TRBV3-1 and TRBJ2-6; D call uncertain. The germline gives CDR1 LGHDT, CDR2 YNNKEL (reference sequence). Trimming cost V 0 bases and J 7 bases, with 7 bases left between them. CDR3 length: 14 amino acids. The CDR3 is CASSQDTNANVLTF. CDR3 DNA sequence: TGTGCCAGCAGCCAAGACACGAACGCCAACGTCCTGACTTTC.

V and J are TRBV20-1 and TRBJ1-1, with 9 bases lining up with TRBD1. Germline CDR1 DFQATT, CDR2 SNEGSKA (reference sequence). This CDR3 is 15 amino acids long. Trimming removed 0 bases from V and 3 bases from J; junction bases left unmatched: 5. The CDR3 sequence: CSARDTGGADTEAFF. CDR3 bases: TGCAGTGCTAGAGACACAGGGGGCGCAGACACTGAAGCTTTCTTT.

This clonotype was detected ten times or more. V and J are TRBV5-1 and TRBJ1-2; TRBD1 agrees at 9 bases. Germline CDR1 and CDR2: SGHRS and YFSETQ. Unmatched junction bases numbered 12, after V lost 3 bases and J lost 0 bases. The CDR3 length is 18 residues. The DNA for the CDR3 is TGCGCCAGCAGCTCCCGGCCGGGACAGGGCTCCACTAACTATGGCTACACCTTC. It translates to CASSSRPGQGSTNYGYTF.

This clonotype was found a few times. CDR3: CASSLSRDTLYGYTF. The CDR3 DNA is TGTGCCAGCAGTTTAAGTAGGGATACCCTTTATGGCTACACCTTC. The chain has TRBV27 and TRBJ1-2, with no clear D. V was shortened by 2 bases and J by 5 bases, with 15 bases between the two germline ends. Germline values: CDR1 MNHEY, CDR2 SMNVEV (reference sequence). The CDR3 extends over 15 amino acids.

This clonotype was counted many times. The J gene is TRBJ1-1, the V gene TRBV7-8; tentative D call: TRBD1 (5 bases). This CDR3 is 15 amino acids long. The V end lost 5 bases, the J end lost 1 base, and 14 bases lay between the germline ends. Germline V lookup: CDR1 SGHVS, CDR2 FQNEAQ. CDR3 sequence (DNA): TGTGCCAGCAGCGGGAGAGCCGGGGGGAACACTGAAGCTTTCTTT. Translated, it gives CASSGRAGGNTEAFF.

This clonotype was counted once. A much larger clone lies one base from this, so it may be a read error. The chain is built from TRBV28 and TRBJ2-6; D is possibly TRBD1 (5 bases). The CDR3 spans 18 residues. The germline CDR1 and CDR2 sequences are MDHEN and SYDVKM. Trimming removed 4 bases from V and 1 base from J, with 17 bases in between. In DNA, the CDR3 is TGTGCCAGCAGTTCCATTAGGACACGGAATTCTGGGGCCAACGTCCTGACTTTC. It specifies CASSSIRTRNSGANVLTF. Full variable domain (rest looked up from reference TRBV28 and TRBJ2-6): DVKVTQSSRYLVKRTGEKVFLECVQDMDHENMFWYRQDPGLGLRLIYFSYDVKMKEKGDIPEGYSVSREKKERFSLILESASTNQTSMYLCASSSIRTRNSGANVLTFGAGSRLTVL.

This clonotype was seen a few times. The chain uses TRBV5-1 and TRBJ1-3; 7 bases are a match to TRBD1. Germline CDR1 is SGHRS and CDR2 is YFSETQ. The CDR3 runs to 16 residues. J gave up 0 bases and V 3 bases, and 6 bases lay outside the gene matches. The CDR3 DNA is TGCGCCAGCAGCTCCTGGACAGGCTACTCTGGAAACACCATATATTTT. As protein: CASSSWTGYSGNTIYF.

This clonotype was recorded at least ten times. The chain links TRBV28 to TRBJ2-1; 7 nucleotides align to TRBD2. V was clipped by 4 bases and J by 8 bases; unmatched bases: 5. CDR1 and CDR2 from the germline V gene are MDHEN and SYDVKM. This CDR3 region has 13 residues. The CDR3 reads CASSWTSLYEQFF. In nucleotides, the CDR3 is TGTGCCAGCAGTTGGACTAGTCTCTATGAGCAGTTCTTC.

A few counts support this clonotype. The V call is TRBV5-1, the J call TRBJ2-2; 9 positions agree with TRBD1. CDR1 is SGHRS, CDR2 YFSETQ, per germline. V trimming: 4 bases; J trimming: 6 bases; junction bases outside the gene matches: 10. CDR3 length: 16 residues. In DNA, the CDR3 is TGCGCCAGCAGCCCCCAACAGGGGGCGCGAGCCGGGGAGCTGTTTTTT. Encoded protein: CASSPQQGARAGELFF.

This clonotype was seen at least ten times. This chain uses TRBV7-2 with TRBJ2-3, with a possible D match to TRBD1 (5 bases). Trimming removed 3 bases from V and 2 bases from J, with 9 bases in between. CDR3 length: 14 residues. Looked up from germline, CDR1 is SGHTA and CDR2 is FQGNSA. CDR3 nucleotide sequence: TGTGCCAGCAGCTTTTTCAGGGCCACAGATACGCAGTATTTT. Its translation is CASSFFRATDTQYF. Full variable domain (outside the CDR3, taken from reference TRBV7-2 and TRBJ2-3): GAGVSQSPSNKVTEKGKDVELRCDPISGHTALYWYRQSLGQGLEFLIYFQGNSAPDKSGLPSDRFSAERTGGSVSTLTIQRTQQEDSAVYLCASSFFRATDTQYFGPGTRLTVL.

This clonotype was picked up many times. The gene calls are TRBV5-1 and TRBJ2-3; 7 nucleotides line up with TRBD2. Germline V gene sequence: CDR1 SGHRS, CDR2 YFSETQ. The CDR3 is 15 amino acids. V shed 2 bases, J shed 2 bases, and the junction held 5 bases outside the gene matches. The CDR3 is CASSFRGLNTDTQYF. CDR3 DNA: TGCGCCAGCAGCTTTCGGGGACTAAACACAGATACGCAGTATTTT.

This clonotype was recorded many times. This rearrangement joins TRBV20-1 to TRBJ2-2; D might be TRBD1 or TRBD2, each matching 7 bases. Germline V gene sequence: CDR1 DFQATT, CDR2 SNEGSKA (reference sequence). The CDR3 contains 15 residues. Trimming stripped 6 bases from V and 0 bases from J, with 14 bases between. CDR3 nucleotide sequence: TGCAGTGCGAGGAGCGGGACAGCGAACACCGGGGAGCTGTTTTTT. This encodes CSARSGTANTGELFF.

This clonotype was seen a handful of times. The chain recombines TRBV10-2 with TRBJ1-1, with D perhaps TRBD1 (5 bases). The germline gives CDR1 WSHSY, CDR2 SAAADI. V was shortened by 0 bases and J by 7 bases, with 12 bases between the two germline ends. The CDR3 has 14 residues. CDR3 DNA sequence: TGCGCCAGCAGTGAGTCTCGGACCAGGGTTGAAGCTTTCTTT. Translating gives CASSESRTRVEAFF.

On this clonotype: This may be a read error: a much more frequent sequence differs by one nucleotide. The chain combines TRBV27 with TRBJ2-1; D possibly matches TRBD1 or TRBD2 (5 bases each). The CDR3 is made up of 15 amino acids. Germline CDR1 is MNHEY and CDR2 is SMNVEV (reference sequence). Trimming left V 4 bases short and J 3 bases short, with 13 bases between. Written as DNA, the CDR3 is TGTGCCAGCAGTTCCGGGGCTAGAAGCTACAATGAGCAGTTCTTC. It yields the protein CASSSGARSYNEQFF.

This clonotype has at least ten counts. The J gene is TRBJ1-6, the V gene TRBV20-1; 10 bases map to TRBD1. CDR3 size: 13 residues. The germline gives CDR1 DFQATT, CDR2 SNEGSKA (reference sequence). After removal of 4 bases from V and 8 bases from J, the junction contained 2 bases not matched to a gene. The chain's CDR3 is CSATGTGDSPLHF. The CDR3 bases are TGCAGTGCTACCGGGACAGGGGATTCACCCCTCCACTTT.